Each of the 2 T cell receptor beta chains below was sequenced from the same sample in a study of shared clonotypes between healthy human individuals. In the naive CD8 group, cells lacked CD45RO and were positively selected for CCR7, so terminally differentiated effector memory CD45RA+ cells were left out. This table comes from immunoSEQ multiplex PCR, and its TCRdb copy is limited to in-frame clones, with some not included. Counted here are around 2.1 million clones, roughly 91% occurring once; the ten biggest clones make up under 2%. What was sequenced was naive CD8+ T cells from PBMCs. The receptors were sampled from a man aged 18 to 30 in good health. Some clones in this sample may be carry-over from other donors' samples.

The chain is built from TRBV12-5 and TRBJ2-1, with 9 positions matching TRBD2. Germline CDR1 is LGHNT and CDR2 is FRNRAP. The junction had 4 bases not matched to a gene; V was cut back by 2 bases and J by 2 bases. The CDR3 consists of 16 residues. The CDR3: CASGLLSSGAYNEQFF. CDR3 nucleotides: TGTGCTAGTGGTTTGTTGTCTAGCGGGGCCTACAATGAGCAGTTCTTC.

V usage is TRBV19 and J usage is TRBJ2-5; the D is unclear. Germline V CDR1 and CDR2: LNHDA, SQIVND (reference sequence). The ends were cut back, 1 base at V and 2 bases at J, with 8 bases in the middle. The CDR3 contains 14 residues. CDR3 in amino acids: CASSIGFLQETQYF. CDR3 in DNA: TGTGCCAGTAGTATAGGGTTCCTGCAAGAGACCCAGTACTTC.